This is a list of T cell receptor beta chains from one sample in a study of cytomegalovirus exposure and HLA in healthy donors. Using immunoSEQ multiplex PCR, the repertoire was profiled, and TCRdb retains in-frame clones only, with some absent. The data contain about 95,000 clones, 55% to 75% of them singletons. Sequencing input: PBMCs. The receptors originated from a woman in her forties or fifties in good health and CMV-seropositive. The CDR3 runs from the conserved cysteine through the conserved F or W. The D gene is left open where the match is weak. Clone size is shown for a subset of rows, as once, few, many or a class of expanded clone.

CDR3: CASSLGSGYEQYF; DNA: TGTGCCAGCAGCTTAGGCTCAGGGTACGAGCAGTACTTC; length: 13; J: TRBJ2-7; V: TRBV7-9; D: -; size: -
CDR3: CASKLGTGVGEQYF; DNA: TGTGCCAGCAAGCTGGGGACAGGGGTTGGCGAGCAGTACTTC; length: 14; J: TRBJ2-7; V: TRBV27; D: TRBD1; size: -
CDR3: CASSEGHYSTDTQYF; DNA: TGTGCCAGCAGTGAGGGACATTATAGCACAGATACGCAGTATTTT; length: 15; J: TRBJ2-3; V: TRBV2; D: -; size: few
CDR3: CASSPLRGLNYGYTF; DNA: TGTGCCAGCAGCCCGCTCAGGGGTTTAAACTATGGCTACACCTTC; length: 15; J: TRBJ1-2; V: TRBV5-4; D: -; size: -
CDR3: CASSEGEGRNEQYF; DNA: TGTGCCAGCAGTGAAGGGGAGGGCCGGAACGAGCAGTACTTC; length: 14; J: TRBJ2-7; V: TRBV6-5; D: TRBD2; size: -
CDR3: CATSGDRLNTEAFF; DNA: TGTGCCACCAGCGGCGACAGACTCAACACTGAAGCTTTCTTT; length: 14; J: TRBJ1-1; V: TRBV15; D: -; size: -
CDR3: CASSVVAGAYNEQFF; DNA: TGTGCCAGCAGCGTAGTAGCGGGAGCCTACAATGAGCAGTTCTTC; length: 15; J: TRBJ2-1; V: TRBV9; D: TRBD2; size: few
CDR3: CATRPGGSNEQYF; DNA: TGTGCCACCAGGCCAGGGGGATCCAACGAGCAGTACTTC; length: 13; J: TRBJ2-7; V: TRBV6-6; D: TRBD1; size: once
CDR3: CASIEAGGGQPQHF; DNA: TGTGCCAGCATCGAGGCAGGGGGCGGTCAGCCCCAGCATTTT; length: 14; J: TRBJ1-5; V: TRBV28; D: TRBD1; size: -
CDR3: CASSGSGGFYNEQFF; DNA: TGTGCCAGCAGTGGGAGCGGGGGGTTTTACAATGAGCAGTTCTTC; length: 15; J: TRBJ2-1; V: TRBV6-4; D: TRBD2; size: -
CDR3: CASSFGGSNYGYTF; DNA: TGTGCCAGCAGTTTCGGGGGTTCGAACTATGGCTACACCTTC; length: 14; J: TRBJ1-2; V: TRBV28; D: -; size: -
CDR3: CAVRGDTNNSPLHF; DNA: TGTGCCGTCAGGGGGGACACGAATAATTCACCCCTCCACTTT; length: 14; J: TRBJ1-6; V: TRBV27; D: TRBD1; size: -
CDR3: CASSFSRDRGEAFF; DNA: TGTGCCAGCAGCTTCAGCCGGGACAGGGGAGAAGCTTTCTTT; length: 14; J: TRBJ1-1; V: TRBV7-9; D: TRBD1; size: -
CDR3: CASSQERGTGGKTQYF; DNA: TGTGCCAGCAGCCAAGAAAGAGGAACAGGGGGCAAGACCCAGTACTTC; length: 16; J: TRBJ2-5; V: TRBV14; D: TRBD1; size: -
CDR3: CASSLDRGFREKLFF; DNA: TGCGCCAGCAGCTTGGACAGGGGGTTTCGGGAAAAACTGTTTTTT; length: 15; J: TRBJ1-4; V: TRBV5-1; D: TRBD1; size: -
CDR3: CASSFRPGLAGNEQFF; DNA: TGCGCCAGCTCCTTCCGACCGGGACTAGCGGGGAATGAGCAGTTCTTC; length: 16; J: TRBJ2-1; V: TRBV5-1; D: TRBD2; size: -
CDR3: CASSPSGQGSYEQYF; DNA: TGTGCCAGCAGCCCGTCGGGGCAGGGGTCCTACGAGCAGTACTTC; length: 15; J: TRBJ2-7; V: TRBV7-9; D: -; size: -
CDR3: CVSTTAGSSSGANVLTF; DNA: TGTGTCAGTACAACGGCAGGGTCGAGCTCTGGGGCCAACGTCCTGACTTTC; length: 17; J: TRBJ2-6; V: TRBV19; D: -; size: -
CDR3: CASTLQGGGTGELFF; DNA: TGTGCCAGCACCCTACAGGGGGGAGGCACCGGGGAGCTGTTTTTT; length: 15; J: TRBJ2-2; V: TRBV6-6; D: TRBD1; size: -
CDR3: CASNKQGKNYGYTF; DNA: TGTGCCAGCAATAAACAGGGAAAAAACTATGGCTACACCTTC; length: 14; J: TRBJ1-2; V: TRBV6-6; D: -; size: -
CDR3: CASSVRTSGRGTGELFF; DNA: TGTGCCAGCAGCGTAAGGACTAGCGGGAGGGGCACCGGGGAGCTGTTTTTT; length: 17; J: TRBJ2-2; V: TRBV9; D: TRBD2; size: -
CDR3: CAISGPLGTGKVSGNTEAFF; DNA: TGTGCCATCAGTGGCCCCCTAGGGACAGGGAAGGTTTCGGGGAACACTGAAGCTTTCTTT; length: 20; J: TRBJ1-1; V: TRBV10-3; D: TRBD1; size: -
CDR3: CASSERPGRLDTQYF; DNA: TGTGCCAGCAGTGAGCGTCCAGGGAGGTTAGATACGCAGTATTTT; length: 15; J: TRBJ2-3; V: TRBV6-4; D: -; size: -
CDR3: CASSPPGTGAPYEQYF; DNA: TGTGCCAGCAGCCCCCCGGGGACAGGGGCTCCCTACGAGCAGTACTTC; length: 16; J: TRBJ2-7; V: TRBV7-9; D: TRBD1; size: -
CDR3: CASSQVGTSGIRNEQFF; DNA: TGCGCCAGCAGCCAAGTCGGGACTAGCGGGATTCGGAATGAGCAGTTCTTC; length: 17; J: TRBJ2-1; V: TRBV4-1; D: TRBD2; size: -
CDR3: CASSEGTGGADTQYF; DNA: TGCGCCAGCAGTGAGGGGACAGGGGGCGCAGATACGCAGTATTTT; length: 15; J: TRBJ2-3; V: TRBV10-2; D: TRBD1; size: -
CDR3: CASSWAGGDTQYF; DNA: TGTGCCAGCAGCTGGGCGGGGGGGGATACGCAGTATTTT; length: 13; J: TRBJ2-3; V: TRBV7-2; D: TRBD2; size: -
CDR3: CASSLRRTAPEQFF; DNA: TGTGCCAGCAGCTTAAGGAGGACAGCGCCTGAGCAGTTCTTC; length: 14; J: TRBJ2-1; V: TRBV11-2; D: -; size: -
CDR3: CASSRLKDRGISPLHF; DNA: TGTGCCAGCAGCCGCCTGAAGGACCGGGGGATTTCACCCCTCCACTTT; length: 16; J: TRBJ1-6; V: TRBV13; D: -; size: few
CDR3: CASSEEVQNTEAFF; DNA: TGTGCCAGCAGCGAGGAGGTTCAGAACACTGAAGCTTTCTTT; length: 14; J: TRBJ1-1; V: TRBV9; D: -; size: -
CDR3: CASSEAGFGNTIYF; DNA: TGTGCCAGCAGTGAGGCAGGGTTCGGAAACACCATATATTTT; length: 14; J: TRBJ1-3; V: TRBV6-1; D: -; size: -
CDR3: CSSGSTRAEAFF; DNA: TGTTCCAGCGGCTCGACTCGGGCTGAAGCTTTCTTT; length: 12; J: TRBJ1-1; V: TRBV7-9; D: -; size: -
CDR3: CASRFGLADYNEQFF; DNA: TGTGCCAGCCGTTTTGGACTAGCGGATTACAATGAGCAGTTCTTC; length: 15; J: TRBJ2-1; V: TRBV2; D: TRBD2; size: -
CDR3: CASSLEGGAYGYTF; DNA: TGTGCCAGCAGCCTGGAGGGGGGGGCCTATGGCTACACCTTC; length: 14; J: TRBJ1-2; V: TRBV7-9; D: -; size: -
CDR3: CASTTGQFGVAYEQYF; DNA: TGTGCCAGCACCACCGGACAGTTTGGGGTTGCCTACGAGCAGTACTTC; length: 16; J: TRBJ2-7; V: TRBV2; D: -; size: -
CDR3: CASIPQGGRDYGYTF; DNA: TGTGCCAGTATTCCCCAGGGAGGAAGAGACTATGGCTACACCTTC; length: 15; J: TRBJ1-2; V: TRBV19; D: -; size: few
CDR3: CASNRETYEQYF; DNA: TGTGCCAGCAACAGGGAGACCTACGAGCAGTACTTC; length: 12; J: TRBJ2-7; V: TRBV2; D: -; size: few
CDR3: CASTPGVGQGAGDTEAFF; DNA: TGTGCCAGCACCCCCGGGGTGGGACAGGGGGCTGGGGACACTGAAGCTTTCTTT; length: 18; J: TRBJ1-1; V: TRBV2; D: TRBD1; size: -
CDR3: CASSVVSGYNEQFF; DNA: TGTGCCAGCAGCGTAGTGAGCGGCTACAATGAGCAGTTCTTC; length: 14; J: TRBJ2-1; V: TRBV9; D: -; size: -
CDR3: CASSGQPVGGYTF; DNA: TGTGCCAGCAGCGGACAGCCAGTGGGTGGCTACACCTTC; length: 13; J: TRBJ1-2; V: TRBV7-9; D: -; size: -
CDR3: CASSIDGQGAETQYF; DNA: TGTGCCAGTAGTATTGACGGACAGGGTGCGGAGACCCAGTACTTC; length: 15; J: TRBJ2-5; V: TRBV19; D: TRBD1; size: -
CDR3: CAIIPQLAGINEQFF; DNA: TGTGCCATCATCCCCCAACTAGCGGGGATCAATGAGCAGTTCTTC; length: 15; J: TRBJ2-1; V: TRBV10-3; D: TRBD2; size: -
CDR3: CASSVGGSSPYEQYF; DNA: TGTGCCAGCAGCGTAGGCGGGAGCTCCCCCTACGAGCAGTACTTC; length: 15; J: TRBJ2-7; V: TRBV9; D: TRBD2; size: -
CDR3: CASSYSHRGQDQPQHF; DNA: TGTGCCAGCAGTTACTCACACAGGGGGCAGGATCAGCCCCAGCATTTT; length: 16; J: TRBJ1-5; V: TRBV6-6; D: TRBD1; size: -
CDR3: CAGRRDGELFF; DNA: TGTGCCGGACGGCGGGACGGGGAGCTGTTTTTT; length: 11; J: TRBJ2-2; V: TRBV28; D: -; size: -
CDR3: CASSYERENEQFF; DNA: TGTGCCAGCAGCTACGAGCGGGAGAATGAGCAGTTCTTC; length: 13; J: TRBJ2-1; V: TRBV5-4; D: TRBD2; size: few
CDR3: CAIRSGLAEGIETQYF; DNA: TGTGCCATCAGATCGGGACTAGCGGAGGGGATAGAGACCCAGTACTTC; length: 16; J: TRBJ2-5; V: TRBV10-3; D: TRBD2; size: -
CDR3: CASSLAGGTYEQYF; DNA: TGTGCCAGCAGCTTAGCGGGAGGGACCTACGAGCAGTACTTC; length: 14; J: TRBJ2-7; V: TRBV7-8; D: TRBD2; size: few
CDR3: CASSVGAGGETQYF; DNA: TGTGCCAGCAGCGTAGGGGCGGGAGGGGAGACCCAGTACTTC; length: 14; J: TRBJ2-5; V: TRBV9; D: TRBD2; size: -
CDR3: CAWKKFTGGFQFDNEQFF; DNA: TGTGCCTGGAAGAAGTTTACAGGGGGTTTCCAATTCGACAATGAGCAGTTCTTC; length: 18; J: TRBJ2-1; V: TRBV30; D: TRBD1; size: -
CDR3: CASTHPPDTEAFF; DNA: TGTGCTAGCACCCACCCCCCGGACACTGAAGCTTTCTTT; length: 13; J: TRBJ1-1; V: TRBV7-7; D: -; size: once
CDR3: CASSPGALFTDTQYF; DNA: TGTGCCAGCAGCCCAGGGGCCTTATTCACAGATACGCAGTATTTT; length: 15; J: TRBJ2-3; V: TRBV7-2; D: -; size: -
CDR3: CASSWDRGTYEQYF; DNA: TGTGCCAGCAGTTGGGACAGGGGAACTTACGAGCAGTACTTC; length: 14; J: TRBJ2-7; V: TRBV2; D: TRBD1; size: -
CDR3: CASSQDLGAGASTDTQYF; DNA: TGTGCCAGCAGCCAAGATTTGGGGGCCGGCGCCAGCACAGATACGCAGTATTTT; length: 18; J: TRBJ2-3; V: TRBV14; D: -; size: -
CDR3: CASSRLAVTEQFF; DNA: TGTGCCAGCAGCCGACTAGCGGTCACGGAGCAGTTCTTC; length: 13; J: TRBJ2-1; V: TRBV11-3; D: TRBD2; size: -
CDR3: CASSLAGGEEKLFF; DNA: TGTGCCAGCAGCTTAGCAGGGGGAGAAGAAAAACTGTTTTTT; length: 14; J: TRBJ1-4; V: TRBV7-9; D: -; size: -
CDR3: CASRYLQGSEAFF; DNA: TGTGCCAGCAGGTACTTACAGGGCAGTGAAGCTTTCTTT; length: 13; J: TRBJ1-1; V: TRBV7-2; D: -; size: -
CDR3: CASSRLAGGDYEQYF; DNA: TGCGCCAGCAGCAGACTAGCGGGAGGAGACTACGAGCAGTACTTC; length: 15; J: TRBJ2-7; V: TRBV4-1; D: TRBD2; size: -
CDR3: CASSKGLAGGSYNEQFF; DNA: TGCGCCAGCAGCAAGGGACTAGCGGGGGGCTCCTACAATGAGCAGTTCTTC; length: 17; J: TRBJ2-1; V: TRBV5-1; D: TRBD2; size: -